This T cell receptor beta chain appears in the sequencing data of a study of T-cell memory formation after mild COVID-19 (dated by TCRdb to the early 2020s). About the investigation overall: TCR sequence clusters from the two donors were largely donor specific. T-cell clones expanding and contracting after mild COVID-19 in a couple of donors were tracked by longitudinal TCRalpha and TCRbeta repertoire sequencing. The cohort was made up of two young adult volunteers, one female and one male, who were previously healthy. Overall study results and their limits: Only two mild cases were covered in the study, and larger cohorts including severe cases with pre-infection samples were considered necessary. The detection of some responding clones in pre-infection memory suggests that pre-existing cross-reactive memory T cells joined the SARS-CoV-2 response. The second-wave clones that peaked on day 37 were not confirmed to be SARS-CoV-2 specific. Clones contracting from day 15 to 85 had balanced CD4/CD8 phenotypes, while a second wave expanding from day 15 to 37 was biased towards CD4+. Contracting CD4+ clones appeared mostly in the CM and EM memory subsets, whereas CD8+ clones were enriched in EMRA.

Ficoll-Paque density gradient centrifugation was the method used to isolate PBMCs. The listed sequencing device is Illumina NovaSeq 6000. TCRalpha and TCRbeta cDNA libraries were constructed by 5'RACE with constant-segment primers, with sample barcodes and unique molecular identifiers being introduced. Trizol reagent was used to extract RNA from every sample. The libraries were amplified in two PCR steps, and the second step added a second sample barcode and Illumina TruSeq adapters. Sequencing of libraries was performed on an Illumina NovaSeq with 2 x 150 bp paired-end reads. Under the source paper's analysis protocol: With migec v1.2.7, reads were demultiplexed and then collapsed into UMI-guided consensus sequences. Using mixcr v2.1.11, UMI consensuses were aligned to TRA and TRB V and J templates and then assembled into clonotypes. Expanded or contracted clonotypes were those called significant by both edgeR and NoisET, with noise models trained on biological replicates. For edgeR calls, a false discovery rate-adjusted p below 0.01 and a log2 fold-change threshold of 1 were applied. As an exploratory analysis of dynamics, PCA with hierarchical clustering was applied to max-normalized trajectories of the 1000 most abundant clonotypes. Each responding clone was given a CD4 or CD8 phenotype based on the CD4+ and CD8+ repertoires, which had been sequenced separately. The raw public data were reprocessed by TCRdb itself: fastp quality trimming at Q25, MiXCR clonotype calling, in-frame beta chains only. All rows with the same CDR3 protein become a single entry with the most common DNA and genes. The V and J calls come from TCRdb's annotation, not from the publication. The sample includes 250,000 to 300,000 distinct CDR3 sequences, with approximately 15% observed a single time. The ten largest clones capture 22% of the sample.

On this clonotype itself: Its binding antigen is unknown. Base-call qualities are not available, and no considerably larger clone is one nucleotide away.

The germline V gene specifies ENHRY as CDR1 and SYGVKD as CDR2. The CDR3 runs 13 amino acids, cysteine and phenylalanine included. The read is trimmed to its CDR3 DNA, 39 bases read in frame from base 1. V is pruned by 10 bases and J by 1 base, leaving 7 bases of the junction without a gene match. The sequence joins TRBV10-3 to TRBJ2-7, and TRBD1 matches 7 of the central bases. What was sequenced was PBMCs or a T cell subset sorted from them (not recorded which). This sequence was found in a man aged 18 to 30 who had mild COVID-19 (a few samples of this study predate the infection). The sample titles of this study are shuffled in the database, so cell type and time point are left out; the donor was told from shared clones. The CDR3: CATFGQESYEQYF. At the DNA level, the sequence is TGTGCCACCTTCGGACAGGAGTCCTACGAGCAGTACTTC.